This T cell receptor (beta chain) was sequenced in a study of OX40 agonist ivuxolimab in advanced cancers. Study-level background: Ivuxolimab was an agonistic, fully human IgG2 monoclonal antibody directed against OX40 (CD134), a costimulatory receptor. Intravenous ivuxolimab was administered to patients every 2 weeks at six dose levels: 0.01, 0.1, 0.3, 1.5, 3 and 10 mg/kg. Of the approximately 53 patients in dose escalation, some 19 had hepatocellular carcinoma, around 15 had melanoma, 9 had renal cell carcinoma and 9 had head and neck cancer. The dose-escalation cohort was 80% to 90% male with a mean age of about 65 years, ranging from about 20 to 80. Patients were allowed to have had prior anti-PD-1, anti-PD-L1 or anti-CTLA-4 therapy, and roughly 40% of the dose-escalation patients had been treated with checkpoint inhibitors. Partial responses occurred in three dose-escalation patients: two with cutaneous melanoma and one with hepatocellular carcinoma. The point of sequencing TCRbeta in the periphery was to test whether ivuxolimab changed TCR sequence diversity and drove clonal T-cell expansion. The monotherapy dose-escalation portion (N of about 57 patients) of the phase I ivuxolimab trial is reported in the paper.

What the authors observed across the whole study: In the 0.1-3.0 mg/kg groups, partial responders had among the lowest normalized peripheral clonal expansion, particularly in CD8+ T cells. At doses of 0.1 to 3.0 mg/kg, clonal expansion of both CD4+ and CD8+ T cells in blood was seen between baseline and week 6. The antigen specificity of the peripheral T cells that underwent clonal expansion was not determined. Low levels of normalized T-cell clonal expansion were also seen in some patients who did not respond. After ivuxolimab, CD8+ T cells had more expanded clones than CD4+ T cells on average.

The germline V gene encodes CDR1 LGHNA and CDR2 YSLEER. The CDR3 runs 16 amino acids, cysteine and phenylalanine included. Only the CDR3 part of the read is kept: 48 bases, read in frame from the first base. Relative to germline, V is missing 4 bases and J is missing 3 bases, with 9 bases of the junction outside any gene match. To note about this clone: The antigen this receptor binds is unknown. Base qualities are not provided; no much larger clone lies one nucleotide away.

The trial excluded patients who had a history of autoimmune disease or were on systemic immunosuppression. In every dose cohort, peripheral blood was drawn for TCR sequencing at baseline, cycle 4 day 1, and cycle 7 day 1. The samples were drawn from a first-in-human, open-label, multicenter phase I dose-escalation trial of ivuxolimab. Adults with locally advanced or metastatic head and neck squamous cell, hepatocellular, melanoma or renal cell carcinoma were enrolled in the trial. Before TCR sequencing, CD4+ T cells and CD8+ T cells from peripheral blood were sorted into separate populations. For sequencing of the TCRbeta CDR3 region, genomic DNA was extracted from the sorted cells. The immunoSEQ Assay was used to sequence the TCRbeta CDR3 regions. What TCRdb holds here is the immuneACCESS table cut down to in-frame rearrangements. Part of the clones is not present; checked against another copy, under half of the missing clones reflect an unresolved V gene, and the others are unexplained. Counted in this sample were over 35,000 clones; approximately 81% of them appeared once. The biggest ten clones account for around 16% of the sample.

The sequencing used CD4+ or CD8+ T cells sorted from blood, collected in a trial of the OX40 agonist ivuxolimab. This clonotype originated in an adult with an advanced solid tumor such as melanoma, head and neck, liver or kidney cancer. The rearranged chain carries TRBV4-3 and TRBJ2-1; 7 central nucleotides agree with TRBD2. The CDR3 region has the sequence CASSPDGAGNYNEQFF. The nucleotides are TGCGCCAGCAGCCCGGACGGAGCGGGGAACTACAATGAGCAGTTCTTC.